This TCR beta chain was identified during a study of T cell responses to AZD1222 COVID-19 vaccine (dated by TCRdb to the early 2020s). Regarding the study in general: Because spike-specific TCR depth and breadth did not differ between the two schedules, AZD1222 recipients who got a second dose at roughly 4 weeks were pooled with those who got a second dose at roughly 12 weeks. A total of over 230 trial participants underwent TCR sequencing, of whom 207 received two doses of AZD1222 and around 26 received two doses of the MenACWY control vaccine. Trial participants were enrolled into age subgroups of 18-55, 56-69 and 70-plus years, which contained about 160, 30 and 59 TCR-sequenced participants, respectively.

In the germline V gene (reference sequence), CDR1 corresponds to LNHDA and CDR2 to SQIVND. Relative to germline, V is 5 bases shorter and J is 2 bases shorter, with 11 bases between their ends. The CDR3 covers 14 residues, taking in both the cysteine and the phenylalanine. The CDR3 DNA has 42 bases and is translated from base 1. Broader findings and caveats from the paper: CD4 TCRs associated with the vaccine covered the entire spike protein, and the dominant responses were in regions 160-218 and 743-854. Most participants were white British and females outnumbered males, and the authors suggested that clonal diversity may have been underestimated. Spike-specific TCR breadth and depth rose significantly after two AZD1222 doses compared with day 0 and with MenACWY recipients. Epitopes outside the regions mutated in the B.1.351 and B.1.1.7 variants were reportedly recognized by nearly half of the unique spike-specific TCRs. In the small 56-69-year group, the increase in depth fell short of significance, most likely because of low power. Conclusions about previously exposed vaccinees are limited, since just a handful of AZD1222 recipients were seropositive for SARS-CoV-2 at baseline. Because no samples from the day 14 peak response were available, repertoires could be characterized only after the peak T cell response.

The CDR3 regions of human TCRbeta chains were analyzed by immunosequencing. In the source study's methods: Repertoire TCRs were checked for matches against a reference library of SARS-CoV-2-specific TCRs that had been generated using the MIRA antigen-specificity platform. Breadth was defined as the fraction of unique TCRs that were SARS-CoV-2-associated, and depth was defined as the fraction of total T cells that were SARS-CoV-2-associated. Using the MIRA data, each spike-specific TCR was assigned both to the spike region to which the TCR was reactive and to a CD4 or CD8 class. Log10-transformed breadth and depth values were compared by one-way ANOVA with Sidak's multiple comparisons tests. TCRdb stores this immuneACCESS table with in-frame sequences only. Part of the clones is absent; in the studies checked, under half of the shortfall reflects unresolved V genes, and no reason is known for the rest. V, J and clone size derive from that table, while D and trimming were established from the DNA sequence. This sample gives about 130,000 clones in total; 88% of them show up just once. Approximately 7% of the sample is taken by the ten largest.

The sample holds one count of this clone. Its antigen is currently not known. The record has no base qualities; no much larger clone is one base away. The sample's time point, from its label and the paper: baseline before first vaccination. The vaccinee samples were drawn from two UK trials, COV001 and COV002, one of which was a single-blind randomized controlled phase 2/3 trial testing AZD1222 (ChAdOx1 nCoV-19) in healthy adults. For TCRbeta chain sequencing, PBMC samples were collected from trial participants at day 0 and at day 28 after the second dose. The starting material was peripheral blood, obtained on day 0 of AZD1222 vaccination. The sequence came from an adult in good health. Recombination linked TRBV19 to TRBJ2-3; TRBD2 is a possible D gene, resting on 5 matching bases. The DNA sequence follows: TGTGCCAGTAGTCCGGGAACCCTCACAGATACGCAGTATTTT. This sequence encodes CASSPGTLTDTQYF.